This T cell receptor beta chain was captured by sequencing in a study of cytomegalovirus exposure and HLA in healthy donors (dated by TCRdb to the late 2010s). Background for the entire study: According to an earlier analysis of several hundred of the donors, about 180 million T cells yielded 117 million unique TCR beta sequences and 276 Gb of sequence data. To study patterns of TCR occurrence, a later analysis re-analyzed previously published TCR beta repertoires from 666 donors and added high-resolution HLA genotyping. In the later analysis, no new phenotypic data were used to find candidate immune exposures; instead, reliance was placed on TCR beta sequences and their occurrence across donors. Along with the roughly 670-subject first cohort, a separate validation cohort of over a hundred different subjects was used. Class I and class II HLA loci were covered by the typing at four-digit resolution. An early release that covered more than 550 HLA-typed donors contained around 330 gigabases of sequencing data and roughly 84 million unique TCR sequences. Several DR-DQ haplotypes were treated as single units for association and clustering because of strong linkage in the cohort. A later genetic analysis took genome-wide SNP genotypes for about 55% of the roughly 700 donors and used that subset as a discovery cohort. The study profiled the T cell repertoires of 550 to 700 subjects by immunosequencing and related them to cytomegalovirus serostatus. On average, roughly 250,000 unique TCR beta nucleotide sequences were sequenced per donor among some 430 genotyped donors of the cohort, with around 19% of those sequences being non-productive. Every discovery cohort repertoire had been produced on one sequencing platform. The study was designed to test whether signatures of past pathogen exposure could be identified by cataloging public T cell receptors. Donor age, sex, ethnicity and CMV serostatus were compiled alongside the repertoire data. An earlier analysis of around 540 of the donors applied high-throughput TCR beta sequencing to assess whether each TCR beta V gene segment acted as functional or pseudogenic. Of the approximately 400 genotyped donors, about 84% fell in the genetic ancestry cluster associated with self-reported Caucasian donors. High-throughput TCR immunosequencing, statistical association of individual TCRs with disease status, and machine learning were combined to predict cytomegalovirus infection status. The number of typed donors differed by locus: about 620-630 for A, B, C, DRB1 and DQB1; some 540 for DQA1; approximately 600 for DPA1; and around 450 for DPB1. Study-level results and caveats: In a later analysis, 16,951 TCR beta sequences were associated with specific HLA alleles at a false discovery rate of 0.05. In a later genetic analysis, a missense DCLRE1C variant was associated with V-gene and J-gene trimming of TCR beta chains, and the association was replicated in an independent cohort. In a later analysis, several top co-occurrence clusters were reported to appear linked to parvovirus B19, influenza, CMV and Epstein-Barr virus. Immune exposure information for the cohort was limited to CMV serostatus. Because counts were too low, 15 or so rarely observed V segments, including chromosome 9 orphons, were excluded from the earlier analysis of roughly 580 of the donors. In a later analysis, the rate of TCR association differed among HLA loci, with DRB1 alleles having the most associated TCRs and HLA-C alleles having the fewest. In a later analysis, HLA-associated TCR beta chains were found to be more clonally expanded and to have lower generation probabilities than equally common non-associated chains. A further reported finding was that TCR beta sequences accurately predicted the HLA-A and HLA-B alleles for most subjects in the first cohort. It was suggested by the authors that the approach could potentially be generalized to other disease states and immunological phenotypes. Because HLA typing was unavailable for some donors at each locus, only the typed subset was used in association tests. The study listed 150 to 200 TCR beta chains as associated with cytomegalovirus. Assigning TCR associations to individual alleles was difficult when HLA alleles, especially DR and DQ, strongly co-occurred. Most CMV-associated TCR beta chains appeared to be HLA-restricted in a later analysis, and the HLA associations seemed to be driven largely by CMV exposure. A later genetic analysis reported fewer N-insertions in productive TCRs among donors in an Asian-associated ancestry cluster than the roughly 640-donor mean. Linkage disequilibrium might explain the correlated functional status among segregating V segments, but an unknown experimental factor could not be excluded. A few of the identified cytomegalovirus-associated TCR beta chains were confirmed in vitro to be specific for cytomegalovirus antigens. This cohort had only TCR beta chains sequenced, and the lack of alpha or paired-chain data limited which features could be detected. Some IMGT-functional V segments, including TRBV6-2 and TRBV6-3, could not be distinguished by the 87-base-pair reads and were therefore excluded. A cluster of highly shared sequence variants was judged likely to represent a technical artifact of the sequencing pipeline. Presence/absence analyses assumed roughly uniform sequencing depth across donors, an assumption that may not hold. The classifier was reported to diagnose cytomegalovirus status with high specificity and sensitivity in both the original and validation cohorts. Most TCR sequences were seen in very few donors, while some public TCRs were found in many individuals. In an earlier analysis of around 600 of the donors, most TCR beta V segments were observed in productive rearrangements about 90% or about 30% of the time, broadly matching IMGT annotations.

The CDR3 starts with the cysteine, ends with the phenylalanine, and has 14 residues. The DNA shown is the 42-base CDR3, in frame from base 1. Based on the germline V gene, the CDR1 and CDR2 sequences are SGHVS and FQNEAQ. Ends trimmed: V by 4 bases, J by 6 bases; bases unmatched to a gene: 9. Concerning this clone: What this receptor recognizes is not known. The input lacks base qualities; no much larger clone sits a single base away.

The cohort consisted of 600 to 700 healthy bone marrow donors. All cohort members were sampled while nominally healthy, although unrecorded immune exposures were likely present. The donor was CMV seropositive and belonged to the group of 250 to 350 seropositive cohort members. Every donor gave a peripheral blood sample, and the peripheral blood mononuclear cells from that sample were used for TCR beta sequencing. The Qiagen DNeasy Blood Extraction Kit was used to extract genomic DNA from the blood cell samples. Receptors were amplified or captured by the immunoSEQ multiplex PCR assay. For the multiplex PCR, a mixture combining 60 forward primers for TCR Vbeta segments and 13 reverse primers for TCR Jbeta segments was used. The CDR3 region of rearranged TCR beta genes was amplified from genomic DNA by a multiplex PCR assay. The amplified TCR beta libraries were sequenced on the Illumina HiSeq System as 87-base-pair reads. The authors' analysis ran thus. In a later analysis, some 80 million unique TCR beta chains were counted across the roughly 670 repertoires, and around 11 million of these chains were shared by at least two donors. Raw reads were error-corrected and collapsed into unique sequences with a nearest-neighbor algorithm that merged closely related sequences to remove PCR and sequencing errors. To assign V, D and J gene segments, CDR3 sequences were aligned to IMGT reference sequences. For a sequence to be retained, a match of at least six nucleotides to both a V gene segment and a J gene segment was required. A rearrangement was called productive if the CDR3 had no stop codons and remained in frame with V and J, and every other rearrangement was called non-productive. CDR3 was defined by IMGT convention, running from the second conserved V-encoded cysteine to the conserved J-encoded phenylalanine. Sequences without an unambiguous match to a single V gene segment were excluded from the earlier analysis of about 640 of the donors. An earlier analysis of 500 to 700 of the donors classified V segments as functional when productive rearrangements were above 56.7% and as segregating when the standard deviation between donors was above 5%. A statistical classification framework was built for diagnosing cytomegalovirus status from the catalog of TCR beta chain sequences. V and J gene assignment, in a later analysis, came from comparing TCR nucleotide sequences with IMGT/GENE-DB human TR gene sequences. Using the TCRdist pipeline, a later analysis assigned CDR3 sequences along with most-parsimonious VDJ recombination scenarios. In a later analysis, each TCR beta chain was defined by its CDR3 amino acid sequence together with its V-gene family, and reads lacking a unique V-gene family were excluded. As a way to deal with suspected cross-contamination and a sequencing artifact, a later analysis dropped nearly 600 nucleotide sequences that were highly shared and had low generation probability. A later analysis calculated a clonal expansion index for each public chain from normalized within-repertoire ranks of inferred template counts. In a later analysis, generation probabilities were computed with a VDJ recombination model fitted to out-of-frame rearrangements, and the resulting probabilities were checked against IGoR. Hypergeometric tests were used in a later analysis to score TCR-TCR, TCR-HLA and TCR-CMV co-occurrence, with a repertoire-size bias correction applied to the TCR pairs. A later analysis estimated false discovery rates by permuting HLA or CMV assignments 20 times. In a later analysis, co-occurring TCRs were grouped using DBSCAN, and TCRdist sequence similarity was added for clustering within HLA-allele-positive subsets. Co-occurrence clustering excluded repertoires with fewer than 30,000 or more than 120,000 public chains, plus five with anomalous nucleotide sharing. TCRdb took this table from immuneACCESS and kept in-frame rearrangements with V and J called. Such tables lack part of the clones; where checked against another copy, unresolved V genes explain under half of the gap, and the rest is unexplained. From that table come the V and J calls and clone size; the DNA was used to work out D and trimming. Across this sample there are some 130,000 clones, with 80% seen only once. The ten largest clonotypes hold 1% to 1.5% of the sample.

The chain joins TRBV7-8 to TRBJ2-7; TRBD1 agrees with 7 junctional bases. Material: PBMCs. This TCR was sampled from a male donor in good health and CMV-seropositive. The CDR3 in this case is CASSSTGQDSEQYF. In nucleotides, the sequence is TGTGCCAGCAGCTCCACTGGACAGGACAGCGAGCAGTACTTC.